This is a list of T cell receptor beta chains from one sample in a study of blood T cell repertoires in COVID-19. Sequenced by immunoSEQ multiplex PCR; TCRdb stores in-frame clones only, minus some. In the table there are roughly 200,000 clones, approximately 90% of which are singletons. The sample was peripheral blood. These receptors were taken from a man aged 80 or over with acute or convalescent COVID-19. Both conserved end residues are part of each CDR3. The D gene is left open where the match is weak. The listing skips clone size in some rows; elsewhere it reads once, few, many or a size class.

>TRBD1|TRBJ2-3|.|TRBV10-3|15
TGTGCCATCAGTGGAGGGGACAGGGCGGGGGATACGCAGTATTTT
CAISGGDRAGDTQYF
>.|TRBJ2-1|.|TRBV5-1|13
TGCGCCAGCACGACCCTAGACGACAATGAGCAGTTCTTC
CASTTLDDNEQFF
>.|TRBJ1-1|.|TRBV11-2|13
TGTGCCAGCAGCTTAGCGGTGAACACTGAAGCTTTCTTT
CASSLAVNTEAFF
>TRBD1|TRBJ2-7|.|TRBV4-1|17
TGCGCCAGCAGCCGAAGCCCGGGACAGGGCCCGTCAGGCGAGCAGTACTTC
CASSRSPGQGPSGEQYF
>.|TRBJ2-1|.|TRBV4-2|16
TGTGCCAGCAGCCAATTGACAGCGAGCTCCTACAATGAGCAGTTCTTC
CASSQLTASSYNEQFF
>TRBD2|TRBJ2-3|once|TRBV27|17
TGTGCCAGCAGTCCGGGGGCTAGCGGGAGATATGTAGATACGCAGTATTTT
CASSPGASGRYVDTQYF
>TRBD2|TRBJ2-3|.|TRBV7-9|19
TGTGCCAGCAGCTCCCTTCCCGGGACTAGCGGGAGTTACACAGATACGCAGTATTTT
CASSSLPGTSGSYTDTQYF
>.|TRBJ2-1|.|TRBV5-1|15
TGCGCCAGCAGCTTGGGACCCAGCGGCCTCAATGAGCAGTTCTTC
CASSLGPSGLNEQFF
>.|TRBJ1-4|few|TRBV3-1/TRBV3-2|16
TGTGCCAGCAGCCGGGAGGCCTTGGCCTTCGGTGAAAAACTGTTTTTT
CASSREALAFGEKLFF
>TRBD1|TRBJ2-2|.|TRBV7-3|14
TGTGCCAGCAGCTACGGACAGGGTTCCGGGGAGCTGTTTTTT
CASSYGQGSGELFF
>.|TRBJ2-6|.|TRBV7-3|16
TGTGCCAGCAGCTTAAATCCGGGCTCTGGGGCCAACGTCCTGACTTTC
CASSLNPGSGANVLTF
>.|TRBJ2-7|.|TRBV11-2|14
TGTGCCAGCAGCTTAGTTGGTTCGGCCTACGAGCAGTACTTC
CASSLVGSAYEQYF
>.|TRBJ1-1|few|TRBV6-5|14
TGTGCCAGCAGCCAGGGGCTCATGAACACTGAAGCTTTCTTT
CASSQGLMNTEAFF
>.|TRBJ1-5|once|TRBV19|12
TGTGCCAGTAGTATGAGCCCTCAGCCCCAGCATTTT
CASSMSPQPQHF
>.|TRBJ2-1|.|TRBV27|15
TGTGCCAGCAGTAAGACCAGTTTCTCGCGGGATGAGCAGTTCTTC
CASSKTSFSRDEQFF
>.|TRBJ2-5|.|TRBV29-1|14
TGCAGCATACGACAGGCCGGCAGCGGAGAGACCCAGTACTTC
CSIRQAGSGETQYF
>.|TRBJ1-5|.|TRBV19|15
TGTGCCAGTAGTATCCCAGGGCCCGCAAATCAGCCCCAGCATTTT
CASSIPGPANQPQHF
>TRBD2|TRBJ2-1|.|TRBV7-9|15
TGTGCCAGCACCCGCGGGGGAGCGGGATTGAATGAGCAGTTCTTC
CASTRGGAGLNEQFF
>.|TRBJ1-5|.|TRBV30|13
TGTGCCTGGGGTTTAGACGGACAGCATTCCCAGCATTTT
CAWGLDGQHSQHF
>TRBD2|TRBJ2-7|.|TRBV6-5|15
TGTGCCAGCAGTTACTACCTAGCGGGACGAGACGAGCAGTACTTC
CASSYYLAGRDEQYF
>.|TRBJ1-1|.|TRBV30|16
TGTGCCTGGAGTGACTTACCCTTGACAGCGAAGTTTGAAGCTTTCTTT
CAWSDLPLTAKFEAFF
>.|TRBJ2-3|.|TRBV5-1|14
TGCGCCAGCAGCCCCGGGACCAGCGGGGATACGCAGTATTTT
CASSPGTSGDTQYF
>.|TRBJ2-2|.|TRBV6-2/TRBV6-3|16
TGTGCCAGCAGTTACCCCCCTAGCCGGAACACCGGGGAGCTGTTTTTT
CASSYPPSRNTGELFF